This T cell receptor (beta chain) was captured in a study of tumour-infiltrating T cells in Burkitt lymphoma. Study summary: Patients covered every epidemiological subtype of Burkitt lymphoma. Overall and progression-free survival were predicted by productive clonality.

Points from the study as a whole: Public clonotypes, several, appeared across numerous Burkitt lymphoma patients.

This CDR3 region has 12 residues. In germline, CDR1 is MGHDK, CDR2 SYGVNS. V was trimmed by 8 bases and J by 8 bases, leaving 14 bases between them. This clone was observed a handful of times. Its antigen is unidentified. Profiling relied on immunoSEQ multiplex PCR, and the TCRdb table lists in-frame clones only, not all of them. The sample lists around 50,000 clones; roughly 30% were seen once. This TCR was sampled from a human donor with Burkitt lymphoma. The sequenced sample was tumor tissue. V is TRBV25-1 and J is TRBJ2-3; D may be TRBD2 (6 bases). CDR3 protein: CASAPSSGTQYF. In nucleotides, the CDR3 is TGTGCCAGCGCCCCCAGTAGCGGTACGCAGTATTTT.